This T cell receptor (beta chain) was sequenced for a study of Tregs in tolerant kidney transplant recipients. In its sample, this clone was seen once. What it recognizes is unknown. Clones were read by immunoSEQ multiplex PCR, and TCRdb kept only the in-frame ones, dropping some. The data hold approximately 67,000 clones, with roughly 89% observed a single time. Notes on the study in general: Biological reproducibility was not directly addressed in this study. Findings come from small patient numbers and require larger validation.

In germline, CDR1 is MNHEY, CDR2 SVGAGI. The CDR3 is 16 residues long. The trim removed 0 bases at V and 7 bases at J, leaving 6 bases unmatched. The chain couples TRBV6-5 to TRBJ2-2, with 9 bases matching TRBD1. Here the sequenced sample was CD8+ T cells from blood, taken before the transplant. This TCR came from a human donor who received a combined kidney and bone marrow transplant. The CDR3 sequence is CASSYSRDRVHGELFF. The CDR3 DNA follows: TGTGCCAGCAGTTACTCGCGGGACAGGGTGCACGGGGAGCTGTTTTTT.